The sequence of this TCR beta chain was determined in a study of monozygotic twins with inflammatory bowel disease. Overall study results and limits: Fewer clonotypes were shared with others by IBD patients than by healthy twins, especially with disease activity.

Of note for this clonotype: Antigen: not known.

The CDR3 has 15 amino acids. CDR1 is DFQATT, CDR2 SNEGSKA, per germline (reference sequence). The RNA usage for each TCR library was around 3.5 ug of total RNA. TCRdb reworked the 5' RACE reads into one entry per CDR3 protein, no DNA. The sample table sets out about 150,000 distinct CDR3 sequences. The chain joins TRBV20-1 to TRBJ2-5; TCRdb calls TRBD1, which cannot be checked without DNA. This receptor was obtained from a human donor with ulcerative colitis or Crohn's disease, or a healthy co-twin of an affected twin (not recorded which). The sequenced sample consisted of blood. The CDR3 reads CSARETRTGQETQYF.